This T cell receptor beta chain was documented in a study of PD-1 blockade in classical Hodgkin lymphoma. TCRdb's table, derived via immunoSEQ multiplex PCR, lists solely in-frame clones and lacks some. The sample carries about 150,000 clones, under 85% recorded once. Every patient relapsed after autologous stem cell transplantation, and brentuximab vedotin exposure varied. Trimming took off 3 bases at V and 2 bases at J, with 8 bases between the two ends. Germline values: CDR1 MDHEN, CDR2 SYDVKM. The CDR3 length is 14 residues. Sample: peripheral blood mononuclear cells (PBMCs), taken before the second cycle of nivolumab. The genes are TRBV28 and TRBJ1-5; D possibly corresponds to TRBD1 (6 bases). The sequence was obtained from a human donor with classical Hodgkin lymphoma. CDR3 sequence: CASSLHRGNQPQHF. In DNA form, the CDR3 reads TGTGCCAGCAGTTTGCACAGGGGCAATCAGCCCCAGCATTTT. Full variable domain (missing parts from reference TRBV28 and TRBJ1-5): DVKVTQSSRYLVKRTGEKVFLECVQDMDHENMFWYRQDPGLGLRLIYFSYDVKMKEKGDIPEGYSVSREKKERFSLILESASTNQTSMYLCASSLHRGNQPQHFGDGTRLSIL.